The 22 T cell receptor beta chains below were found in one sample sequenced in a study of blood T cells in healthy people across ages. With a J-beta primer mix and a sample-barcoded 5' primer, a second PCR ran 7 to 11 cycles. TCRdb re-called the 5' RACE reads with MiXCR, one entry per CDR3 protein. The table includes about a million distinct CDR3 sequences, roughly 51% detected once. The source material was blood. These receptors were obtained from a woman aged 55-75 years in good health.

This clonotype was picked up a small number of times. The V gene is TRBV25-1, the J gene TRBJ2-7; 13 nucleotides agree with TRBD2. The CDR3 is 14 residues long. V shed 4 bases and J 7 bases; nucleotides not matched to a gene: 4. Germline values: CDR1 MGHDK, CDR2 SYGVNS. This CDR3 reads CASSAGLAGREQYF. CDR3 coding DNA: TGTGCCAGCAGTGCGGGACTAGCGGGAAGAGAGCAGTACTTC.

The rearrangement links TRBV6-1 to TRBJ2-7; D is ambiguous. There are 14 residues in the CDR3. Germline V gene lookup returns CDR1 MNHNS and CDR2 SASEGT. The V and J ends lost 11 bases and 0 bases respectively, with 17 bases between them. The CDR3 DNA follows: TGTGCCGGACGCTCAACATGGGGCTCCTACGAGCAGTACTTC. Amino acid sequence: CAGRSTWGSYEQYF.

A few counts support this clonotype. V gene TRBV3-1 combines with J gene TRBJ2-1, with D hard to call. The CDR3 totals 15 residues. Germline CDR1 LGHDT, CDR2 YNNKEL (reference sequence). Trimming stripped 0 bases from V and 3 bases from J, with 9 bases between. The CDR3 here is CASSQDQARYNEQFF. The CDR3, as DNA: TGTGCCAGCAGCCAAGATCAGGCACGCTACAATGAGCAGTTCTTC.

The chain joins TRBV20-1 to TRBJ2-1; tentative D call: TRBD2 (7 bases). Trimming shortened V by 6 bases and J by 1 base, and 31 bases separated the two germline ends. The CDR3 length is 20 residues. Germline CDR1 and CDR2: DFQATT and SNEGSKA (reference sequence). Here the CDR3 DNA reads TGCAGTGCAAACCTTCCCGAAATAGGGGGGAGGGCCACGTCCTACAATGAGCAGTTCTTC. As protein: CSANLPEIGGRATSYNEQFF.

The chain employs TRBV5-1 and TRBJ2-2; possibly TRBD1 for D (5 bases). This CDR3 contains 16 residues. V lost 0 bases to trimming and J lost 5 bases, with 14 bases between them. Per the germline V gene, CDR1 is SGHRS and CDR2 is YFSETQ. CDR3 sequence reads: CASSLVLWGGTGELFF. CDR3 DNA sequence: TGCGCCAGCAGCTTGGTTTTGTGGGGCGGAACCGGGGAGCTGTTTTTT. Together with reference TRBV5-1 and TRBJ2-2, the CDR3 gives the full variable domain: KAGVTQTPRYLIKTRGQQVTLSCSPISGHRSVSWYQQTPGQGLQFLFEYFSETQRNKGNFPGRFSGRQFSNSRSEMNVSTLELGDSALYLCASSLVLWGGTGELFFGEGSRLTVL.

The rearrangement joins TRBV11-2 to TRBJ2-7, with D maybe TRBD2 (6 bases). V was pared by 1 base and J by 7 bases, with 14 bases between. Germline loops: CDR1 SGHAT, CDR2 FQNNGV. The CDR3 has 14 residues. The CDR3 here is CASSLGTINQEQYF. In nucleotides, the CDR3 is TGTGCCAGCAGCTTAGGGACTATAAATCAAGAGCAGTACTTC.

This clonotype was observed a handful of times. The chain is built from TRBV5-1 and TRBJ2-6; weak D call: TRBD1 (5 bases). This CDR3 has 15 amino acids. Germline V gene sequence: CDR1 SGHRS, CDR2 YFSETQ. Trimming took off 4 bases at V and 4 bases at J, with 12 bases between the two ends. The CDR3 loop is CASSLGVYGANVLTF. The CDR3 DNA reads TGCGCCAGCAGCCTAGGGGTTTACGGGGCCAACGTCCTGACTTTC. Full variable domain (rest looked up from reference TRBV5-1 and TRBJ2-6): KAGVTQTPRYLIKTRGQQVTLSCSPISGHRSVSWYQQTPGQGLQFLFEYFSETQRNKGNFPGRFSGRQFSNSRSEMNVSTLELGDSALYLCASSLGVYGANVLTFGAGSRLTVL.

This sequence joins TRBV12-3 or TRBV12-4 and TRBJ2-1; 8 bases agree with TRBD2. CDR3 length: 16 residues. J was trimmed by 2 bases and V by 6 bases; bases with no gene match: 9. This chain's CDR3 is CASSRSLAGPYNEQFF. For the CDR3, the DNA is TGTGCCAGCAGCCGATCTCTAGCGGGCCCCTACAATGAGCAGTTCTTC.

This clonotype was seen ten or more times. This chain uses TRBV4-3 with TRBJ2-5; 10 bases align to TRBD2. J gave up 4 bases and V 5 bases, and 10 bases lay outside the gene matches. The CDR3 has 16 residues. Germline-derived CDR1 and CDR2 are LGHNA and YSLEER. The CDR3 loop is CASSYPLAGNGETQYF. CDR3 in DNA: TGCGCCAGCAGCTATCCACTAGCGGGGAACGGAGAGACCCAGTACTTC.

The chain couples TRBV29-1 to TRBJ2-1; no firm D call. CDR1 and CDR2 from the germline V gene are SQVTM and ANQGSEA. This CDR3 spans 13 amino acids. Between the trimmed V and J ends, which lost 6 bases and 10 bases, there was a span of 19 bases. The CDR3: CSVAKHGSYEQFF. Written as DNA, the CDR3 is TGCAGCGTCGCAAAGCACGGCTCCTACGAGCAGTTCTTC.

The CDR3 reads CASSVDITGTGVDEQYF. DNA for the CDR3: TGTGCCAGCAGCGTAGACATCACCGGGACAGGGGTCGACGAGCAGTACTTC. The gene calls are TRBV9 and TRBJ2-4; 10 bases are shared with TRBD1. The DNA end favors TRBJ2-7, so the J call may be wrong. Germline-derived CDR1 and CDR2 are SGDLS and YYNGEE. The CDR3 loop spans 17 amino acids.

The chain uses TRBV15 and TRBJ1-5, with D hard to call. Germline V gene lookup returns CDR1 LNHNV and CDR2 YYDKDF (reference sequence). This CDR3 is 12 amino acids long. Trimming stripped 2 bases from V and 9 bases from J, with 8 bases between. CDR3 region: CATSRSSPPQHF. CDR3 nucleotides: TGTGCCACCAGCAGAAGCTCTCCGCCCCAGCATTTT.

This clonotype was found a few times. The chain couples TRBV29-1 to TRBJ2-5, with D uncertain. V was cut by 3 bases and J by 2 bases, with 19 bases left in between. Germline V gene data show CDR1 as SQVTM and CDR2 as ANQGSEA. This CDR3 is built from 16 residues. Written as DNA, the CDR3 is TGCAGCGTTGAGGTTGGTACGGCCCGTTTTCAAGAGACCCAGTACTTC. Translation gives CSVEVGTARFQETQYF. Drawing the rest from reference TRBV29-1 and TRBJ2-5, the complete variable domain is SAVISQKPSRDICQRGTSLTIQCQVDSQVTMMFWYRQQPGQSLTLIATANQGSEATYESGFVIDKFPISRPNLTFSTLTVSNMSPEDSSIYLCSVEVGTARFQETQYFGPGTRLLVL.

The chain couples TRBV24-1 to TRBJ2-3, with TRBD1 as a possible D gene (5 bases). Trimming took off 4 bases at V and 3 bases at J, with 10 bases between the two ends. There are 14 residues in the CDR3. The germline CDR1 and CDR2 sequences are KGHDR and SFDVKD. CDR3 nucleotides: TGTGCCACCAGTGAAAGGGGAATAACAGATACGCAGTATTTT. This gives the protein CATSERGITDTQYF.

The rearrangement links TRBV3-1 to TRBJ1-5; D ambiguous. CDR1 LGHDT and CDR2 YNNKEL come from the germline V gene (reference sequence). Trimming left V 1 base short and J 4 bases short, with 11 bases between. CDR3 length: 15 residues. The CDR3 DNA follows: TGTGCCAGCAGCCAAGGGGTAGGACGGAATCAGCCCCAGCATTTT. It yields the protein CASSQGVGRNQPQHF.

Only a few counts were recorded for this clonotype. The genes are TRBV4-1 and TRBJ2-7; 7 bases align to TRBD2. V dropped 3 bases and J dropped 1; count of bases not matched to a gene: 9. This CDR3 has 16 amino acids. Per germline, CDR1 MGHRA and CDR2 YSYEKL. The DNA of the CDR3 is TGCGCCAGCAGCCACAAGGGAGGCGGGAGTTCCTACGAGCAGTACTTC. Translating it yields CASSHKGGGSSYEQYF.

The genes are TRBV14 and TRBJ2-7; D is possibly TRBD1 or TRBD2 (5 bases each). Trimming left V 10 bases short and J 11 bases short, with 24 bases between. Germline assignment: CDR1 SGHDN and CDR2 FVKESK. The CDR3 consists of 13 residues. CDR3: CAISTHNLGTKYF. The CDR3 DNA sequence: TGTGCCATCAGTACCCACAATCTCGGGACCAAGTACTTC.

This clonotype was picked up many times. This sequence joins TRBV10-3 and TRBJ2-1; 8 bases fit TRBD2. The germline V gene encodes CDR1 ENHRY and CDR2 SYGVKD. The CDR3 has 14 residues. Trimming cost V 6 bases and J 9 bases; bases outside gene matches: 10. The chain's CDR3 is CAIRRSGDVSEQFF. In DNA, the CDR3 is TGTGCCATCAGGCGTAGCGGGGATGTAAGTGAGCAGTTCTTC.

The CDR3 reads CASSHRGGDTGELFF. The CDR3 nucleotides read TGTGCCAGCAGCCACCGCGGAGGGGACACCGGGGAGCTGTTTTTT. The J gene is TRBJ2-2, the V gene TRBV14; a possible D gene is TRBD2 (6 bases). Looked up from germline, CDR1 is SGHDN and CDR2 is FVKESK. The ends were cut back, 3 bases at V and 3 bases at J, with 11 bases in the middle. The CDR3 spans 15 residues.

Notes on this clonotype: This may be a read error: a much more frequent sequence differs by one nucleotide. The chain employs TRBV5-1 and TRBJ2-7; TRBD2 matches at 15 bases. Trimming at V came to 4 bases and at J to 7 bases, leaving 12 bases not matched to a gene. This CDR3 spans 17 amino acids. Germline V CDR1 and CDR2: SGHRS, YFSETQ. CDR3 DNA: TGCGCCAGCAGCACCTCCGGGACTAGCGGGAGGAAGGATGAGCAGTACTTC. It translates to CASSTSGTSGRKDEQYF.

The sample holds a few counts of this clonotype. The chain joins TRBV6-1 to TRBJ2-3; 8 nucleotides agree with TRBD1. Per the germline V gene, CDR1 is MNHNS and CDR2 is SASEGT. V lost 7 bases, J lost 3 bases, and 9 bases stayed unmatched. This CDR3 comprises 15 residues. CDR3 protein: CASTGAGGFTDTQYF. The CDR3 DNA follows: TGTGCCAGCACGGGAGCAGGGGGCTTTACAGATACGCAGTATTTT.

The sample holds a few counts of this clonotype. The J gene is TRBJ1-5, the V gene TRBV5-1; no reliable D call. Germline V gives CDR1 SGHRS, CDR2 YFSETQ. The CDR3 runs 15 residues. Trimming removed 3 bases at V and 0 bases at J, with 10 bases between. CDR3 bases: TGCGCCAGCAGCTATATTTCGGGTAGCAATCAGCCCCAGCATTTT. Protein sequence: CASSYISGSNQPQHF.